This TCR beta chain was sequenced in a study of human T cells and chemical hapten exposure. V lost 0 bases, J lost 4 bases, and 5 bases stayed unmatched. The CDR3 contains 16 residues. Germline V gives CDR1 MNHNY, CDR2 SVGAGI (reference sequence). Individual cDNA molecules in this library carried unique molecular identifiers. One entry per CDR3 protein, called by TCRdb with MiXCR from the RACE reads. This sample carries 110,000 or so distinct CDR3 sequences, 30% to 35% of them seen once, and the ten largest clones take around 2.8%. Time point meaning: patch test 3, about 24 weeks after DPC sensitization. Noted treatment: therapeutic diphenylcyclopropenone sensitization with weekly scalp DPC.

The clonotype originates from a man between 35 and 55 years old with alopecia areata. Some clones in this sample may be carry-over from other donors' samples. The chain joins TRBV6-6 to TRBJ2-1, with TRBD2 matching 8 bases. This material consisted of whole blood, taken in connection with sensitization to the hapten diphenylcyclopropenone (DPC). CDR3 loop: CASSYSTSGYYNEQFF. The CDR3 DNA sequence: TGTGCCAGCAGTTACTCAACTAGCGGATATTACAATGAGCAGTTCTTC.